This entry lists 11 T cell receptor beta chains sequenced from one sample in a study of CXCR3-negative and CXCR3-positive naive CD8 T cells. With UMI labels, 5' RACE was used to prepare the TRB cDNA libraries. TCRdb reprocessed the 5' RACE reads, with one entry per CDR3 protein and no DNA. The sample holds about 48,000 distinct CDR3 sequences. The sequenced sample was memory CD8+ T cells from blood. All receptors derive from a human donor in good health. Some clones in this sample may be carry-over from other donors' samples.

The chain links TRBV4-1 to TRBJ2-7. The germline gives CDR1 MGHRA, CDR2 YSYEKL. This CDR3 is 14 amino acids long. The CDR3 protein is CASSQVKASYEQYF.

V and J are TRBV25-1 and TRBJ2-1. CDR1 MGHDK and CDR2 SYGVNS come from the germline V gene. CDR3 length: 13 residues. CDR3 sequence: CASLEGNYNEQFF.

This chain connects TRBV27 to TRBJ1-2; TCRdb lists TRBD1, though no DNA is available to test this call. This CDR3 contains 14 residues. Germline loops: CDR1 MNHEY, CDR2 SMNVEV (reference sequence). CDR3 region: CASSFSGTPMGYTF.

Here the CDR3 reads CATSFGTANYEQYF. This chain joins TRBV15 and TRBJ2-7; the D gene TCRdb calls, TRBD1, cannot be checked with no DNA. CDR1 is LNHNV and CDR2 is YYDKDF in the germline V gene (reference sequence). The CDR3 spans 14 residues.

V usage is TRBV6-5 and J usage is TRBJ1-6; TCRdb returns TRBD1, unconfirmable since there is no DNA. The germline V gene encodes CDR1 MNHEY and CDR2 SVGAGI. The CDR3 has 14 amino acids. The CDR3 protein is CASSDRGYNSPLHF.

The chain joins TRBV28 to TRBJ2-1; TCRdb names TRBD1, which stays unverified in the absence of DNA. The CDR3 consists of 15 residues. The germline CDR1 and CDR2 sequences are MDHEN and SYDVKM. The CDR3 sequence is CASSFGQGAYNEQFF.

This chain connects TRBV5-5 to TRBJ2-7. This CDR3 is built from 14 residues. Looked up from germline, CDR1 is SGHKS and CDR2 is YYEKEE (reference sequence). The CDR3 spells CASSLSAHHYEQYF. The whole variable domain, remainder taken from reference TRBV5-5 and TRBJ2-7, is DAGVTQSPTHLIKTRGQQVTLRCSPISGHKSVSWYQQVLGQGPQFIFQYYEKEERGRGNFPDRFSARQFPNYSSELNVNALLLGDSALYLCASSLSAHHYEQYFGPGTRLTVT.

This chain uses TRBV12-3 or TRBV12-4 with TRBJ2-3; the D gene TCRdb calls, TRBD2, cannot be checked with no DNA. The CDR3 totals 15 residues. CDR3 sequence: CASSFAGPSTDTQYF.

This clonotype counts as medium-sized by frequency. The chain couples TRBV6-2 or TRBV6-3 to TRBJ2-1; TCRdb returns TRBD1, unconfirmable since there is no DNA. CDR1 and CDR2 (germline): MNHEY, SVGEGT. The CDR3 consists of 14 residues. The CDR3 loop reads CASSRGAGIDEQFF.

The chain links TRBV7-6 to TRBJ2-7; TCRdb names TRBD1, which stays unverified in the absence of DNA. The CDR3 sequence is 12 residues long. The germline V gene has CDR1 SGHVS and CDR2 FNYEAQ. CDR3 region: CASSPPGREQYF.

The genes are TRBV28 and TRBJ2-7; the D gene TCRdb calls, TRBD1, cannot be checked with no DNA. The CDR3 extends over 16 amino acids. CDR1 is MDHEN, CDR2 SYDVKM, per germline. The CDR3 region is CASSLHSGTGFYEQYF.